The entry that follows covers one TCR beta chain sequence. The entry originates in a study of T cell repertoires in cytomegalovirus infection. TCRdb re-called the reads through MiXCR, storing one row per CDR3 protein. The repertoire holds 200,000 to 250,000 distinct CDR3 sequences, with approximately 22% as singletons. The CDR3 totals 14 residues. Trimming pared 4 bases from V and 0 bases from J, leaving 9 bases between. The V gene's germline CDR1 is SGHTA and CDR2 FQGNSA. The source is a human donor in good health (CMV status not recorded). Some clones in this sample may be carry-over from other donors' samples. Sequenced input: CD8+ T cells from PBMCs. The gene calls are TRBV7-2 and TRBJ1-1; D may be TRBD1 (6 bases). The CDR3 bases are TGTGCCAGCAGCTGGGACATTTTGAACACTGAAGCTTTCTTT. Amino acids: CASSWDILNTEAFF.